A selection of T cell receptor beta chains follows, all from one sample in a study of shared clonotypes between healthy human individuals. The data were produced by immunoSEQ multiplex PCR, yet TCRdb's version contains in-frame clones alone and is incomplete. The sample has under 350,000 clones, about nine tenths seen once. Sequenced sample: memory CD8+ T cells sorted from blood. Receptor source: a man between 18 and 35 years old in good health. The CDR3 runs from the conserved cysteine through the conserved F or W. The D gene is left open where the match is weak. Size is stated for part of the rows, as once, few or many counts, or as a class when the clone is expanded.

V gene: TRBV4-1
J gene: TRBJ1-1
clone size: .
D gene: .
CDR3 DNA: TGCGCCAGCAGCCAGGCACCCAACACTGAAGCTTTCTTT
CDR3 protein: CASSQAPNTEAFF

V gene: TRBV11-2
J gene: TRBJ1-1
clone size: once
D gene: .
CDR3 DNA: TGTGCCAGCAGTCATCCCGGACTCACATCGATTGGGGGTTGGGCTTTCTTT
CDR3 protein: CASSHPGLTSIGGWAFF

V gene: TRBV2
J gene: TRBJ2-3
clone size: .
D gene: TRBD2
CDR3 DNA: TGTGCCAGCAAACCCGGGGGGGCTGTCACAGATACGCAGTATTTT
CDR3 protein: CASKPGGAVTDTQYF

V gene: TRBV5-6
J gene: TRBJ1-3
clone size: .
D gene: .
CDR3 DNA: TGTGCCAGCAGCTTCGGGGACTCTGGAAACACCATATATTTT
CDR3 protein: CASSFGDSGNTIYF

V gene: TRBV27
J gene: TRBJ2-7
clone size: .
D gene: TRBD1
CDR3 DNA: TGTGCCAGCAGTGGACCGGGACAGGGTGTTTACGAGCAGTACTTC
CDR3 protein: CASSGPGQGVYEQYF

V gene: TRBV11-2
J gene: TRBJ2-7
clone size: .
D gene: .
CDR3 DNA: TGTGCCAGCAGCTTAGATCGGTACGAGCAGTACTTC
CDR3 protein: CASSLDRYEQYF

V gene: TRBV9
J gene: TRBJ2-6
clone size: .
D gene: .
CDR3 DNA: TGTGCCAGCAGCGCCCAATCTCGGGGGCCGCACAGTTCCTCTGGGGCCAACGTCCTGACTTTC
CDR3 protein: CASSAQSRGPHSSSGANVLTF

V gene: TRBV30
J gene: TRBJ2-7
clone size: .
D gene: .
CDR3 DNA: TGTGCCTGGAGTGTACAGAGCGGAGACCTCTCCTACGAGCAGTACTTC
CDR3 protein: CAWSVQSGDLSYEQYF

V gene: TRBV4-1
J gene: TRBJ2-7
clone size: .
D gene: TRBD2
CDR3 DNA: TGCGCCAGCAGCCCGGAGGGACTAGCGGGTAATTTATACGAGCAGTACTTC
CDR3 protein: CASSPEGLAGNLYEQYF

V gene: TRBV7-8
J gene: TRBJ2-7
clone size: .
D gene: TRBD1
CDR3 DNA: TGTGCCAGCAGCTCAATGGGGGACAGGGATTACGAGCAGTACTTC
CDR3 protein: CASSSMGDRDYEQYF

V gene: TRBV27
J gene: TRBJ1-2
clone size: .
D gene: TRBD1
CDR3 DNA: TGTGCCAGCAGTATACAGGGGGCGAACTATGGCTACACCTTC
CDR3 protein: CASSIQGANYGYTF

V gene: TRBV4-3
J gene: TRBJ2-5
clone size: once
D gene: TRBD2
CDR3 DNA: TGCGCCAGCAGCCAAGAGTGGCTCACTAGCGGGTACCAAGAGACCCAGTACTTC
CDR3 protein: CASSQEWLTSGYQETQYF

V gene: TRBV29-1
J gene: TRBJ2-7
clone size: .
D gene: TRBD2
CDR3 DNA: TGCAGCGTCTTAGCGGGAGAGAGCTCCTACGAGCAGTACTTC
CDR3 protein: CSVLAGESSYEQYF

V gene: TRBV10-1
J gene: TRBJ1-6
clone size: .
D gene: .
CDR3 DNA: TGCGCCAGCATCCAGGGAAATTCACCCCTCCACTTT
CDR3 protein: CASIQGNSPLHF

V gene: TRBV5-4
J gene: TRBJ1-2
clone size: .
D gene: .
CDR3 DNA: TGTGCCAGCAGCTTCCCCTCTGGGGGGAGGTATGGCTACACCTTC
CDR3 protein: CASSFPSGGRYGYTF

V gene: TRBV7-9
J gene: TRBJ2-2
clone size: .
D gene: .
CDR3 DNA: TGTGCCAGCAGCTTCCCTAGGGCCACGAGGGAGACCGGGGAGCTGTTTTTT
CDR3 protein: CASSFPRATRETGELFF

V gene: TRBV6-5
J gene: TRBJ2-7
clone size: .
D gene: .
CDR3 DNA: TGTGCCAGCAGTTTAGGACAGAGCCCCTACGAGCAGTACTTC
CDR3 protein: CASSLGQSPYEQYF

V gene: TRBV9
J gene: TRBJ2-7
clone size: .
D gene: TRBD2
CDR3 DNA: TGTGCCAGCAGCGTAGAGGCGGGAGGGCCTTACGAGCAGTACTTC
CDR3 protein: CASSVEAGGPYEQYF

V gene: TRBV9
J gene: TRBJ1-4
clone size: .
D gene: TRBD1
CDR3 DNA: TGTGCCAGCAGCGGGCGACAGGGGGAAGGCGAAAAACTGTTTTTT
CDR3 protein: CASSGRQGEGEKLFF

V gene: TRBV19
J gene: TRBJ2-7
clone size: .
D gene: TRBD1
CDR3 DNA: TGTGCCAGTAGTACCCTGAGACAGGGGACCTACGAGCAGTACTTC
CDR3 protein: CASSTLRQGTYEQYF

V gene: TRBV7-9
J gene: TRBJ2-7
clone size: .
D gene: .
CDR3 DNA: TGTGCCAGCAGCCCTAGGGGACTCCCTTACGAGCAGTACTTC
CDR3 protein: CASSPRGLPYEQYF

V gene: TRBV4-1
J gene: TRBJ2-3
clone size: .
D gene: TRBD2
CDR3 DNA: TGCGCCAGCAGCCTTGCTCTTAGCGGGAGTCCTAGCACAGATACGCAGTATTTT
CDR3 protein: CASSLALSGSPSTDTQYF

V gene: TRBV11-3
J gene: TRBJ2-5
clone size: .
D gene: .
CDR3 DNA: TGTGCCAGCAGCTTATATGGAACGGAGACCCAGTACTTC
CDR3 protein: CASSLYGTETQYF

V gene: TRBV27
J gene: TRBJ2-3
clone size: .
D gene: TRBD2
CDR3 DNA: TGTGCCAGCAGATACGGGGGGGCCGGTGGGGCAGATACGCAGTATTTT
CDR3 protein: CASRYGGAGGADTQYF

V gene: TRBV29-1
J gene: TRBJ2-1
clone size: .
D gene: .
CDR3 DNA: TGCAGCGTTGAGTGGGAGGCTTACAATGAGCAGTTCTTC
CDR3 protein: CSVEWEAYNEQFF

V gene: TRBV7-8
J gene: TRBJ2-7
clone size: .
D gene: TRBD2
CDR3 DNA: TGTGCCAGCAGCGGACGACCGCCCGGGACTAGCGGGGTTTGGTACGAGCAGTACTTC
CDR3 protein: CASSGRPPGTSGVWYEQYF

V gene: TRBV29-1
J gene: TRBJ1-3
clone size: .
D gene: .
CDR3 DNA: TGCAGCGCCAAGGGGGTTGAGAACACCATATATTTT
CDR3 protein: CSAKGVENTIYF

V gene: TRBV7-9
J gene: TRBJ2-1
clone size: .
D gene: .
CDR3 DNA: TGTGCCAGCCGACTTAGTCCACGGTCCTACAATGAGCAGTTCTTC
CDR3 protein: CASRLSPRSYNEQFF

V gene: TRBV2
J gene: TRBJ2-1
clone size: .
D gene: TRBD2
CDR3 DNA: TGTGCCAGCAGTGGGTCCGCGGGGGGTCCCTACAATGAGCAGTTCTTC
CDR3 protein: CASSGSAGGPYNEQFF

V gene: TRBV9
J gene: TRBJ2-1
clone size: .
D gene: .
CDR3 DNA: TGTGCCAGCAGCGTAGAAGGGACCGTTCCCCTGAATGAGCAGTTCTTC
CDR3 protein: CASSVEGTVPLNEQFF

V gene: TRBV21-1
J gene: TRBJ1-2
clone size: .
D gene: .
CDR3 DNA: TGTGCCAGCAGCAAAGCCCCGCAGGGGCCTAACTATGGCTACACCTTC
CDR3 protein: CASSKAPQGPNYGYTF

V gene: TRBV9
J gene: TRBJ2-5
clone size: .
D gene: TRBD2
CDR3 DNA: TGTGCCAGCAGCGGACCCGGACTAGCGGGCCAAGAGACCCAGTACTTC
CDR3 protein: CASSGPGLAGQETQYF

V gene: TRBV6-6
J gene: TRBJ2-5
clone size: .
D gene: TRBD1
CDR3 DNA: TGTGCCAGCAGTCTCTCTCAGGGGGACCCCCAAGAGACCCAGTACTTC
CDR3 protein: CASSLSQGDPQETQYF

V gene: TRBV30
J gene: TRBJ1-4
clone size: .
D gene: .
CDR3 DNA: TGTGCCTGGTGTCCATCGGGTGAAAAACTGTTTTTT
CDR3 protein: CAWCPSGEKLFF

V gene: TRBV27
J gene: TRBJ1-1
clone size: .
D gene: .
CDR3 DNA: TGTGCCAGCAGTTTGAGTAGGGGGTCTGAAGCTTTCTTT
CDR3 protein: CASSLSRGSEAFF

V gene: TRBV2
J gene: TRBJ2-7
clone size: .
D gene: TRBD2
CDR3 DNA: TGTGCCAGCACCGGACTAGCGGTTATCTACGAGCAGTACTTC
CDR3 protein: CASTGLAVIYEQYF

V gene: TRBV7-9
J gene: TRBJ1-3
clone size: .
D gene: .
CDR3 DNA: TGTGCCAGCAGCCTTATAGTTCAGGGATTTGGAAACACCATATATTTT
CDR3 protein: CASSLIVQGFGNTIYF

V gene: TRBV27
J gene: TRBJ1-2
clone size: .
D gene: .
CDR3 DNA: TGTGCCAGCAGTTGGTCCGGGGGTGATACTAACTATGGCTACACCTTC
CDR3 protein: CASSWSGGDTNYGYTF

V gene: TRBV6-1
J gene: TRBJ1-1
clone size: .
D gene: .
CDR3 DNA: TGTGCCACCGAGGGACGAACTAACACTGAAGCTTTCTTT
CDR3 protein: CATEGRTNTEAFF

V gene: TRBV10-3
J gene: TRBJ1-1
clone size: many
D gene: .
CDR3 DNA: TGTGCCATCAGACAGGGTAGCACTGAAGCTTTCTTT
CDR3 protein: CAIRQGSTEAFF

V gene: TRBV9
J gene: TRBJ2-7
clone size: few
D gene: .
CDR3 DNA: TGTGCCAGCAGCGTAGGGGACGTCGACTACGAGCAGTACTTC
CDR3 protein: CASSVGDVDYEQYF

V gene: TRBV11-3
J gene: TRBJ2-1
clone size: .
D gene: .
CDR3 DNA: TGTGCCAGCAGCATAGGTGGGGACGGCCGATACAATGAGCAGTTCTTC
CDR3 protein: CASSIGGDGRYNEQFF